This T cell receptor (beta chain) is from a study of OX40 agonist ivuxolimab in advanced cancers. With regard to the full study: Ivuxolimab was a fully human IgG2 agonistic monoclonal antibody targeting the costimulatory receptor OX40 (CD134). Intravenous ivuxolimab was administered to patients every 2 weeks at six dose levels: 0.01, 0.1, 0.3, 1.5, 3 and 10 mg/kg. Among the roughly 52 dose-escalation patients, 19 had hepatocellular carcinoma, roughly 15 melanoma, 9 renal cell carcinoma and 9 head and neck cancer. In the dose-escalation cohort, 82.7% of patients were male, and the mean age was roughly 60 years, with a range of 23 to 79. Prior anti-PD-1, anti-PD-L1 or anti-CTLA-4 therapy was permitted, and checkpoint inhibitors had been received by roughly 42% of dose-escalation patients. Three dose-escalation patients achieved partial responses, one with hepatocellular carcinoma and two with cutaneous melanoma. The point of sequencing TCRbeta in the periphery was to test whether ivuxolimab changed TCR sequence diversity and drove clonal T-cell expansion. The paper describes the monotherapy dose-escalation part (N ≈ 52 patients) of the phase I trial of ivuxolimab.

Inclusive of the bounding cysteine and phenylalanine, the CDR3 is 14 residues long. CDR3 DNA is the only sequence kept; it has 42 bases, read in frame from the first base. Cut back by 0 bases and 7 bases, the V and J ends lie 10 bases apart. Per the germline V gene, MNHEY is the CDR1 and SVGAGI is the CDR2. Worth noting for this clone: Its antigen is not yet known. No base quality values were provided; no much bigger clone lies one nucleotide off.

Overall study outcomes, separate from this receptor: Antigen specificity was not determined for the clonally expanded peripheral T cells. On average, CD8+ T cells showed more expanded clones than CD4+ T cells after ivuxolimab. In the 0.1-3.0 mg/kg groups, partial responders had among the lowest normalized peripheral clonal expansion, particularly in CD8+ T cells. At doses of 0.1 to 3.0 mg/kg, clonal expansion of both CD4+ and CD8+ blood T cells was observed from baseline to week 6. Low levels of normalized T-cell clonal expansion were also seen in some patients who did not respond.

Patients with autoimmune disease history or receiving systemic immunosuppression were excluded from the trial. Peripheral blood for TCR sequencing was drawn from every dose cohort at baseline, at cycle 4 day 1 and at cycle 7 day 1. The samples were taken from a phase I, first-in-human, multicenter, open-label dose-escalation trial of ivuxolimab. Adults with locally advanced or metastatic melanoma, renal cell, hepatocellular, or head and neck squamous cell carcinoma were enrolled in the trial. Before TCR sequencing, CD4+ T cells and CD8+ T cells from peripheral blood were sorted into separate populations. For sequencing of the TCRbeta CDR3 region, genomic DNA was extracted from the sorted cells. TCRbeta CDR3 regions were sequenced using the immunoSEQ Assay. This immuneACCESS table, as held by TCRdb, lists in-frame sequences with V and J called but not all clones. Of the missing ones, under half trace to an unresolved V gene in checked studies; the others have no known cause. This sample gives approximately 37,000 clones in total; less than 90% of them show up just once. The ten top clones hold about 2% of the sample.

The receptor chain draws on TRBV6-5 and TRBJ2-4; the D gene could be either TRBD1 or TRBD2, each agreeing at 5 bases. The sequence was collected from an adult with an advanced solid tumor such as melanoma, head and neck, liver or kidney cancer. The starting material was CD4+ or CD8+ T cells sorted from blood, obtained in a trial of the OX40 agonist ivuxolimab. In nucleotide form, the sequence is TGTGCCAGCAGTTACTCCCCCGGGGCGAACATTCAGTACTTC. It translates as CASSYSPGANIQYF.